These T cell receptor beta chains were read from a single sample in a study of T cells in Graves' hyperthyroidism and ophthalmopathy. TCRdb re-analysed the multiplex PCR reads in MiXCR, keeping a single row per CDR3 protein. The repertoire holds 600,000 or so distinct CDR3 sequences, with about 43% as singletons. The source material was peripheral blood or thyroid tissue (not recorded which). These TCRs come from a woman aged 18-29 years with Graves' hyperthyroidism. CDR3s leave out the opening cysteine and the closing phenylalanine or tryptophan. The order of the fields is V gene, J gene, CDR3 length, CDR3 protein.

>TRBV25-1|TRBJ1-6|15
ASSQHPGQGRNSPLH
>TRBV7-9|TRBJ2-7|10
ASSQGGPKQY
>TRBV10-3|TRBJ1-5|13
ASSPPVPSNQPQH
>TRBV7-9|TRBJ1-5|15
ASSFLIGQGNDQPQH
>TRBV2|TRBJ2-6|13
ASQLVRAGANVLT
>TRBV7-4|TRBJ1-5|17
ASSFRTGRNFYSNQPQH
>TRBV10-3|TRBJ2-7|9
AISDSYEQY
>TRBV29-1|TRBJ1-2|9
SWTGNYGYT
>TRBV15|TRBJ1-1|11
ATSSQLGTEAF
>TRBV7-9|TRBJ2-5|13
ASTLASGPQETQY
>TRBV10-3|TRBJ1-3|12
AIGPGNSGNTIY
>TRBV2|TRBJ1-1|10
ASRPLNTEAF
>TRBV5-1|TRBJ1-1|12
ASSWGLRNTEAF
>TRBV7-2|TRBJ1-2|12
ASNERQRNFGYT
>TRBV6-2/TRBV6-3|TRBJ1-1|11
ASLPTGRPEAF
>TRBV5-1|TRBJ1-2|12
ASSLYAAGYGYT
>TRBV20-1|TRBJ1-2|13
SASYGNTGEVGYT
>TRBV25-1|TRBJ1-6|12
ASSLGLYNSPLH
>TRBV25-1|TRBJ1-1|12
ARDHRGGDTEAF
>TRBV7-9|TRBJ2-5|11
ASSSKYQETQY
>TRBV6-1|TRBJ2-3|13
ASSLRDRVADTQY
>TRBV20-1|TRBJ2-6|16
SARDGTLQSSGANVLT
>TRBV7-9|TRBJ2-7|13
ASSYSLAGVHEQY
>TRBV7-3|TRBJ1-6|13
ASSQLGQGVSPLH
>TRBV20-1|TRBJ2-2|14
SARDWGATSTGELF
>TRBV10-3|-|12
AISDELAGVGQF
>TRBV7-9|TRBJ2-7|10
ASSQGTAEQY
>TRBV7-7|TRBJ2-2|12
ASSPTRSTRELF
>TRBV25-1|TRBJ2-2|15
ASSEYRWDRESGELF